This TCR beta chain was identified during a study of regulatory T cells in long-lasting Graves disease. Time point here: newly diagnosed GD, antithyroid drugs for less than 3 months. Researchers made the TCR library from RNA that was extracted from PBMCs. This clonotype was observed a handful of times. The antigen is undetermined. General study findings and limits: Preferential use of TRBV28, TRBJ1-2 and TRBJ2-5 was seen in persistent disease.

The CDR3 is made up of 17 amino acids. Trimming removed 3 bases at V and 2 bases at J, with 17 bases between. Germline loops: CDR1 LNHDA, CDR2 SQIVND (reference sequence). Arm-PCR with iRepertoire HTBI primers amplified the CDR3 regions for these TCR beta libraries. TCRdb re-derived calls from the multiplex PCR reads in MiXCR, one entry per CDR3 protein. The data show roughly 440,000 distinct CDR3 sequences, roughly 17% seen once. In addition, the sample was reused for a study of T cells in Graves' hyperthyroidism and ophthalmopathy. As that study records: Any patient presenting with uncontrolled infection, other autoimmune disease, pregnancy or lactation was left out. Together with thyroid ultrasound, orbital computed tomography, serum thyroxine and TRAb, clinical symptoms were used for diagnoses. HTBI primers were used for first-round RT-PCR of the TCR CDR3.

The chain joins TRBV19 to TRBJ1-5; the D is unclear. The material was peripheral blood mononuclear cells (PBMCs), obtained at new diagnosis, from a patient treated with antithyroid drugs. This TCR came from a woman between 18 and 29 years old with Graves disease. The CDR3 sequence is CASSMVVQALGNQPQHF. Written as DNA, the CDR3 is TGTGCCAGTAGTATGGTCGTGCAGGCACTGGGCAATCAGCCCCAGCATTTT.